The next 10 T cell receptor beta chains were all read from a single sample in a study of cytomegalovirus exposure and HLA in healthy donors. Primers: 60 Vbeta forward and 13 Jbeta reverse. Assay used: immunoSEQ multiplex PCR; TCRdb lists only in-frame clones, some missing. The sample lists about 140,000 clones, about three quarters seen once, with nearly 7% in the top ten. Sequenced sample: PBMCs. Receptors originate from a man aged 40-49 years in good health and CMV-seropositive.

The chain couples TRBV2 to TRBJ1-2; the match to TRBD1 covers 10 bases. The germline V gene encodes CDR1 SNHLY and CDR2 FYNNEI. The CDR3 totals 14 residues. Trimming at V came to 8 bases and at J to 4 bases, leaving 7 bases not matched to a gene. CDR3 loop: CASLDRGQVYGYTF. In DNA form, the CDR3 reads TGTGCCAGCCTAGACAGGGGGCAGGTCTATGGCTACACCTTC.

This clone showed up just once. The chain couples TRBV6-5 to TRBJ2-2; D not resolved. This CDR3 spans 16 amino acids. V was cut by 2 bases and J by 8 bases, with 18 bases left in between. Germline-derived CDR1 and CDR2 are MNHEY and SVGAGI. The CDR3 protein is CASSYGLGRFLGELFF. The CDR3 DNA sequence: TGTGCCAGCAGTTACGGCTTGGGCCGTTTCCTGGGGGAGCTGTTTTTT.

V and J are TRBV5-1 and TRBJ1-1, with a possible D match to TRBD1 (6 bases). This CDR3 is 15 amino acids long. Deletions cut 0 bases from V and 11 bases from J, with 20 bases between. CDR1 is SGHRS and CDR2 is YFSETQ in the germline V gene. The CDR3, as DNA: TGCGCCAGCAGCTTGGACGGACAGCCATCCGGTAGGGCTTTCTTT. Residues: CASSLDGQPSGRAFF.

V and J are TRBV25-1 and TRBJ1-2; tentatively, D is TRBD1 (6 bases). V lost 9 bases to trimming and J lost 2 bases, with 16 bases between them. The CDR3 extends over 14 amino acids. Germline values: CDR1 MGHDK, CDR2 SYGVNS. Here the CDR3 DNA reads TGTGCCAGGCGTGACACAGGGCCCAACTATGGCTACACCTTC. Translated, it gives CARRDTGPNYGYTF.

This clone has only a few counts. The J gene is TRBJ2-7, the V gene TRBV6-5, with TRBD2 identical over 14 bases. The V and J ends lost 6 bases and 6 bases, in that order; junction bases with no gene match: 4. CDR1 and CDR2 (germline): MNHEY, SVGAGI. CDR3 length equals 14 residues. The CDR3 region is CASRTGLAGVEQYF. CDR3 sequence (DNA): TGTGCCAGCAGGACGGGACTAGCGGGGGTCGAGCAGTACTTC.

The J gene is TRBJ2-2, the V gene TRBV5-4, with D perhaps TRBD1 (5 bases). The CDR3 loop spans 15 amino acids. Germline CDR1 reads SGHNT; CDR2 reads YYREEE (reference sequence). Trimming cost V 0 bases and J 7 bases, with 13 bases left between them. The CDR3 loop reads CASSLDRATGGELFF. The CDR3 DNA reads as TGTGCCAGCAGCTTGGATAGGGCCACAGGCGGGGAGCTGTTTTTT. The complete variable domain, with remaining parts taken from reference TRBV5-4 and TRBJ2-2, reads ETGVTQSPTHLIKTRGQQVTLRCSSQSGHNTVSWYQQALGQGPQFIFQYYREEENGRGNFPPRFSGLQFPNYSSELNVNALELDDSALYLCASSLDRATGGELFFGEGSRLTVL.

J is TRBJ1-2 and V is TRBV4-3; D gene uncertain. CDR1 and CDR2 (germline): LGHNA, YSLEER. The V end lost 1 base, the J end lost 0 bases, and 18 bases lay between the germline ends. This CDR3 has 18 amino acids. Here the CDR3 DNA reads TGCGCCAGCAGCCAAGGGCCCCAGAGCGGTCCTACTAACTATGGCTACACCTTC. Translation: CASSQGPQSGPTNYGYTF.

A few counts support this clone. The V gene is TRBV9, the J gene TRBJ1-2; D is undetermined. The CDR3 runs to 15 residues. V dropped 0 bases and J dropped 0 bases, with 9 bases sitting between them. Germline lookup yields CDR1 SGDLS and CDR2 YYNGEE. CDR3 loop: CASSVERVANYGYTF. As DNA, the CDR3 is TGTGCCAGCAGCGTAGAGAGGGTAGCTAACTATGGCTACACCTTC. The full variable domain, in which reference TRBV9 and TRBJ1-2 provide the parts outside the CDR3, is DSGVTQTPKHLITATGQRVTLRCSPRSGDLSVYWYQQSLDQGLQFLIQYYNGEERAKGNILERFSAQQFPDLHSELNLSSLELGDSALYFCASSVERVANYGYTFGSGTRLTVV.

This clone has a handful of counts. The chain recombines TRBV5-1 with TRBJ2-2; D is unclear. V gave up 0 bases and J gave up 1 base, with 16 bases separating them. Per germline, CDR1 SGHRS and CDR2 YFSETQ. CDR3 length: 18 residues. The DNA of the CDR3 is TGCGCCAGCAGCTTGGAGGCAGGCCAAACCTTGAACACCGGGGAGCTGTTTTTT. Encoded protein: CASSLEAGQTLNTGELFF.

V is TRBV30 and J is TRBJ1-2; no definite D call. Germline CDR1 and CDR2: GTSNPN and SVGIG (reference sequence). The CDR3 spans 11 residues. Trimming removed 5 bases from V and 7 bases from J, with 11 bases in between. The CDR3 region has the DNA TGTGCCTGGTGGAGGGAGGGTGGCTACACCTTC. Translating gives CAWWREGGYTF. Together with reference TRBV30 and TRBJ1-2, the CDR3 gives the full variable domain: SQTIHQWPATLVQPVGSPLSLECTVEGTSNPNLYWYRQAAGRGLQLLFYSVGIGQISSEVPQNLSASRPQDRQFILSSKKLLLSDSGFYLCAWWREGGYTFGSGTRLTVV.